These T cell receptor beta chains were read from a single sample in a study of OX40 agonist ivuxolimab in advanced cancers. Assay used: immunoSEQ multiplex PCR; TCRdb lists only in-frame clones, some missing. The sample comprises about 82,000 clones, over 80% of which are singletons, and approximately 0.78% rests with the top ten. Here the sequenced sample was CD4+ or CD8+ T cells sorted from blood, taken in a trial of the OX40 agonist ivuxolimab. These receptors all come from an adult with an advanced solid tumor such as melanoma, head and neck, liver or kidney cancer. CDR3s include the opening cysteine and the closing phenylalanine or tryptophan. Each record gives: J gene, V gene, clone size, CDR3 protein. Clone size is given for some rows only: seen once, a few or many times, or a class if the clone is expanded.

J gene: TRBJ1-1
V gene: TRBV4-1
clone size: NA
CDR3 protein: CASSVRALNTEAFF

J gene: TRBJ1-1
V gene: TRBV27
clone size: NA
CDR3 protein: CASSSQTGSEAFF

J gene: TRBJ2-7
V gene: TRBV7-9
clone size: once
CDR3 protein: CASSSIGQGSYEQYF

J gene: TRBJ1-2
V gene: TRBV30
clone size: NA
CDR3 protein: CAWSVFQGGGYTF

J gene: TRBJ1-2
V gene: TRBV27
clone size: NA
CDR3 protein: CASSLTGRAEYGYTF

J gene: TRBJ1-1
V gene: TRBV2
clone size: NA
CDR3 protein: CASSGHPNTEAFF

J gene: TRBJ1-1
V gene: TRBV30
clone size: few
CDR3 protein: CAWTTPNTEAFF

J gene: TRBJ1-6
V gene: TRBV18
clone size: NA
CDR3 protein: CASSPPRGAEGDSPLHF

J gene: TRBJ2-1
V gene: TRBV5-8
clone size: NA
CDR3 protein: CASSLATVAGGAYNEQFF

J gene: TRBJ2-7
V gene: TRBV9
clone size: NA
CDR3 protein: CASSVGGGANSYEQYF

J gene: TRBJ2-7
V gene: TRBV6-6
clone size: NA
CDR3 protein: CASSGTAYEQYF

J gene: TRBJ2-7
V gene: TRBV30
clone size: NA
CDR3 protein: CAWSRFSYEQYF

J gene: TRBJ2-7
V gene: TRBV7-2
clone size: NA
CDR3 protein: CASGQGTVPYEQYF

J gene: TRBJ2-5
V gene: TRBV2
clone size: NA
CDR3 protein: CASSENGETQYF

J gene: TRBJ1-1
V gene: TRBV6-5
clone size: NA
CDR3 protein: CASSYSISMNTEAFF

J gene: TRBJ2-2
V gene: TRBV27
clone size: NA
CDR3 protein: CASRKTGASTGELFF

J gene: TRBJ2-7
V gene: TRBV19
clone size: NA
CDR3 protein: CASRVVGQGAYEQYF

J gene: TRBJ2-3
V gene: TRBV5-1
clone size: NA
CDR3 protein: CASSETGEADTQYF

J gene: TRBJ1-2
V gene: TRBV7-2
clone size: NA
CDR3 protein: CASSLVAGALNYGYTF

J gene: TRBJ1-5
V gene: TRBV6-6
clone size: few
CDR3 protein: CASLDLGNQPQHF

J gene: TRBJ2-7
V gene: TRBV6-1
clone size: NA
CDR3 protein: CASNRRGIPYEQYF

J gene: TRBJ1-6
V gene: TRBV19
clone size: NA
CDR3 protein: CASRVTGSYSPLHF